The next 12 T cell receptor beta chains were all read from a single sample in a study of naive and memory T cell subsets. Broader study findings: Possibly reflecting memory cells re-expressing CD45RA, a few larger clonotypes occurred in naive repertoires, especially CD8.

An equimolar mix of two oligonucleotides served as the beta constant-region primer for TRBC1 and TRBC2. Nested alpha and beta constant-region primers with the SP2 primer drove four PCR rounds on ligated cDNA. One entry per CDR3 protein results from TCRdb running MiXCR on the UMI-ligation and nested PCR reads. This sample has 150,000 or so distinct CDR3 sequences; under 25% occur once, and the top ten carry 0.11%. Their antigen targets remain unknown. What was sequenced was naive CD4+ T cells from blood. These receptor sequences come from a human donor in good health.

This chain joins TRBV20-1 and TRBJ2-7; perhaps D is TRBD1 or TRBD2 (5 bases each). V was shortened by 4 bases and J by 13 bases, with 20 bases between the two germline ends. The CDR3 has 12 residues. CDR1 DFQATT and CDR2 SNEGSKA come from the germline V gene (reference sequence). CDR3 region: CSATGPTGHPYF. The CDR3 nucleotides read TGCAGTGCTACGGGACCGACCGGTCACCCTTACTTC.

This clonotype has more than one count but fewer than ten. This chain connects TRBV10-3 to TRBJ1-1, with a tentative D call TRBD1 (5 bases). The germline gives CDR1 ENHRY, CDR2 SYGVKD. V was shortened by 1 base and J by 1 base, with 7 bases between the two germline ends. The CDR3 loop spans 14 amino acids. The CDR3 nucleotides are TGTGCCATCAGTGAGTTGCAGGGGAACACTGAAGCTTTCTTT. Its translation is CAISELQGNTEAFF.

The sample holds a few counts of this clonotype. Here the CDR3 reads CASSTRTQSYEQYF. The CDR3 region has the DNA TGTGCCAGCAGCACCCGGACCCAGTCCTACGAGCAGTACTTC. V usage is TRBV7-2 and J usage is TRBJ2-7; the D is unclear. The germline V gene has CDR1 SGHTA and CDR2 FQGNSA. The CDR3 extends over 14 amino acids. Trimming shortened V by 5 bases and J by 1 base, and 12 bases separated the two germline ends.

As regards this clonotype: This clone may be a read error of a much larger clone one base away. This chain uses TRBV29-1 with TRBJ2-7; TRBD2 matches 7 bases. J lost 5 bases, V lost 8 bases, and 15 bases had no gene match. From germline, CDR1 is SQVTM and CDR2 ANQGSEA. CDR3 length: 14 amino acids. CDR3 amino acids: CSYSLAVGGHEQYF. The CDR3 bases are TGCAGCTACTCGCTAGCGGTTGGAGGTCACGAGCAGTACTTC.

The chain has TRBV7-9 and TRBJ1-1; D gene ambiguous. The CDR3 runs 11 residues. Trimming removed 3 bases at V and 8 bases at J, with 7 bases between. CDR1 is SEHNR and CDR2 is FQNEAQ in the germline V gene (reference sequence). The DNA of the CDR3 is TGTGCCAGCAGCTTGGGCAGGGAAGCTTTCTTT. Its translation is CASSLGREAFF.

The table lists this clonotype with a few counts. The V call is TRBV6-1, the J call TRBJ2-7, with TRBD1 identical over 8 bases. The CDR3 totals 15 residues. J was trimmed by 0 bases and V by 7 bases; bases with no gene match: 8. The germline V gene encodes CDR1 MNHNS and CDR2 SASEGT. The CDR3 sequence: CASTKTGVGSYEQYF. CDR3 DNA sequence: TGTGCCAGCACAAAGACAGGGGTCGGCTCCTACGAGCAGTACTTC.

This chain uses TRBV7-2 with TRBJ2-1; 7 nucleotides agree with TRBD1. Trimming at V came to 5 bases and at J to 5 bases, leaving 9 bases not matched to a gene. The CDR3 extends over 15 amino acids. Germline assignment: CDR1 SGHTA and CDR2 FQGNSA. In DNA, the CDR3 is TGTGCCAGCAGCCCCTACAGGGGCCGGGACAATGAGCAGTTCTTC. It specifies CASSPYRGRDNEQFF.

This clonotype has ten or more counts. The chain carries TRBV4-3 and TRBJ1-1, with TRBD1 matching 7 bases. The CDR3 has 15 amino acids. V dropped 4 bases and J dropped 2; count of bases not matched to a gene: 7. Germline CDR1 LGHNA, CDR2 YSLEER. CDR3 residues: CASSPGQISNTEAFF. CDR3 in DNA: TGCGCCAGCAGCCCGGGACAGATATCTAACACTGAAGCTTTCTTT.

The chain employs TRBV9 and TRBJ1-5, with D unresolved. V was pared by 5 bases and J by 5 bases, with 20 bases between. There are 16 residues in the CDR3. Per the germline V gene, CDR1 is SGDLS and CDR2 is YYNGEE. In DNA, the CDR3 is TGTGCCAGCAGTGACCCCGGGGTGGGGAGGGATCAGCCCCAGCATTTT. Its protein is CASSDPGVGRDQPQHF.

CDR3 sequence (DNA): TGTGCCAGCAGTTTAAGGGGAAACGGTCAGCCCCAGCATTTT. Protein product: CASSLRGNGQPQHF. The chain couples TRBV12-3 or TRBV12-4 to TRBJ1-5; possibly TRBD1 for D (5 bases). CDR3 length equals 14 residues. Trimming shortened V by 2 bases and J by 6 bases, and 11 bases separated the two germline ends.

This chain joins TRBV29-1 and TRBJ2-2; 12 bases align to TRBD2. This CDR3 spans 18 amino acids. J was trimmed by 6 bases and V by 6 bases; bases with no gene match: 17. CDR1 is SQVTM, CDR2 ANQGSEA, per germline. This CDR3 reads CSVAGGWTSGAVPGELFF. DNA for the CDR3: TGCAGCGTCGCAGGGGGTTGGACTAGCGGGGCAGTCCCCGGGGAGCTGTTTTTT.

This clonotype has more than one count but fewer than ten. This chain links TRBV6-2 or TRBV6-3 with TRBJ2-1; no clear D gene. CDR3 size: 11 residues. In germline, CDR1 is MNHEY, CDR2 SVGEGT. V was shortened by 1 base and J by 8 bases, with 3 bases between the two germline ends. This CDR3 is CASSYLDEQFF. The CDR3 DNA follows: TGTGCCAGCAGTTACTTGGATGAGCAGTTCTTC.